What follows are 9 T cell receptor beta chains derived from one specimen sequenced in a study of response to subunit inactivated influenza vaccine. In TCRdb, the RT-PCR reads were re-called with MiXCR into one record per CDR3 protein. The data contain about 780,000 distinct CDR3 sequences, about 18% of them singletons. The sequencing used PBMCs from blood, collected around 5 days after vaccination. The receptors were gathered from a middle-aged man who received an inactivated influenza vaccine.

This clonotype was detected many times. The J gene is TRBJ2-7, the V gene TRBV5-1; D might be TRBD1 (6 bases). This CDR3 has 18 amino acids. Germline CDR1 SGHRS, CDR2 YFSETQ. Trimming stripped 0 bases from V and 1 base from J, with 20 bases between. The chain's CDR3 is CASSLAEETGTLSYEQYF. The CDR3 bases are TGCGCCAGCAGCTTGGCCGAGGAGACCGGGACATTGTCCTACGAGCAGTACTTC.

This chain joins TRBV7-6 and TRBJ1-1; D gene unclear. The V end was cut by 5 bases, the J end by 6 bases, with 13 bases between. From germline, CDR1 is SGHVS and CDR2 FNYEAQ. This CDR3 is built from 13 residues. This chain's CDR3 is CASSATGLAEAFF. CDR3 DNA sequence: TGTGCCAGCAGCGCGACCGGGCTCGCTGAAGCTTTCTTT. The complete variable domain, with remaining parts taken from reference TRBV7-6 and TRBJ1-1, reads GAGVSQSPRYKVTKRGQDVALRCDPISGHVSLYWYRQALGQGPEFLTYFNYEAQQDKSGLPNDRFSAERPEGSISTLTIQRTEQRDSAMYRCASSATGLAEAFFGQGTRLTVV.

V and J are TRBV10-3 and TRBJ2-1, with D tentatively TRBD2 (5 bases). The germline gives CDR1 ENHRY, CDR2 SYGVKD. This CDR3 contains 12 residues. V dropped 4 bases and J dropped 9 bases, with 10 bases sitting between them. CDR3: CAISGAGREQFF. The CDR3 DNA sequence: TGTGCCATCAGTGGGGCGGGCCGTGAGCAGTTCTTC.

This clonotype was counted only a few times. The CDR3 region is CSALETQYF. As DNA, the CDR3 is TGCAGTGCTCTAGAGACCCAGTACTTC. The J gene is TRBJ2-5, the V gene TRBV20-1; unclear D gene. The CDR3 sequence is 9 residues long. The V end lost 5 bases, the J end lost 4 bases, and 2 bases lay between the germline ends. Germline V gene lookup returns CDR1 DFQATT and CDR2 SNEGSKA (reference sequence).

This rearrangement joins TRBV5-5 to TRBJ1-5, with a possible D match to TRBD1 (5 bases). Trimming cost V 4 bases and J 6 bases, with 14 bases left between them. The CDR3 length is 14 residues. Germline V lookup: CDR1 SGHKS, CDR2 YYEKEE (reference sequence). DNA of the CDR3: TGTGCCAGCAGCCCTTCTTCCGGGACTCAGCCCCAGCATTTT. This encodes CASSPSSGTQPQHF.

The chain couples TRBV11-2 to TRBJ2-5; 12 bases are shared with TRBD2. CDR1 and CDR2 (germline): SGHAT, FQNNGV. The trim removed 7 bases at V and 4 bases at J, leaving 7 bases unmatched. The length of the CDR3 is 15 residues. The CDR3 sequence: CASIPTSGSGETQYF. CDR3 DNA sequence: TGTGCCAGCATCCCGACTAGCGGGAGTGGAGAGACCCAGTACTTC. Supplemented by reference TRBV11-2 and TRBJ2-5, the full variable domain reads EAGVAQSPRYKIIEKRQSVAFWCNPISGHATLYWYQQILGQGPKLLIQFQNNGVVDDSQLPKDRFSAERLKGVDSTLKIQPAKLEDSAVYLCASIPTSGSGETQYFGPGTRLLVL.

The genes are TRBV28 and TRBJ1-3; D is unclear. Germline V lookup: CDR1 MDHEN, CDR2 SYDVKM. Trimming took 5 bases from V and 0 from J, leaving 14 bases between them. The CDR3 has 16 amino acids. The chain's CDR3 is CASSAPLSGSGNTIYF. As DNA, the CDR3 is TGTGCCAGCAGTGCTCCCCTGTCTGGCTCTGGAAACACCATATATTTT.

The chain links TRBV11-2 to TRBJ1-2; D is perhaps TRBD1 (6 bases). Germline V gene data show CDR1 as SGHAT and CDR2 as FQNNGV. This CDR3 spans 18 amino acids. Between the trimmed V and J ends, which lost 1 base and 2 bases, there was a span of 20 bases. Here the CDR3 DNA reads TGTGCCAGCAGCTTAGTTTATTCCGGGGACAACTCCAACTATGGCTACACCTTC. It is translated as CASSLVYSGDNSNYGYTF.

The chain has TRBV5-1 and TRBJ2-6; 8 bases fit TRBD1. V was clipped by 4 bases and J by 4 bases; unmatched bases: 10. The CDR3 runs 17 residues. Germline V gives CDR1 SGHRS, CDR2 YFSETQ. In DNA form, the CDR3 reads TGCGCCAGCAGCACGGATGGACAGGGTGGCGGGGCCAACGTCCTGACTTTC. It specifies CASSTDGQGGGANVLTF. The full variable domain, its missing parts supplied by reference TRBV5-1 and TRBJ2-6, is KAGVTQTPRYLIKTRGQQVTLSCSPISGHRSVSWYQQTPGQGLQFLFEYFSETQRNKGNFPGRFSGRQFSNSRSEMNVSTLELGDSALYLCASSTDGQGGGANVLTFGAGSRLTVL.